This T cell receptor (beta chain) was observed in a study of PD-L1 blockade in urothelial cancer. As for the study in general: The researchers analyzed blood 3 weeks (second dose) and 6 weeks after treatment start.

This table comes from immunoSEQ multiplex PCR, and its TCRdb copy is limited to in-frame clones, with some not included. Of some 74,000 clones detected, around four fifths appear once; the ten largest clones hold roughly 6.6%. Germline-derived CDR1 and CDR2 are MDHEN and SYDVKM. The V and J ends lost 11 bases and 2 bases respectively, with 10 bases between them. The CDR3 spans 12 residues. Documented time point: pretreatment peripheral blood. The V call is TRBV28, the J call TRBJ1-5; D is unclear. The clonotype originates from a man aged 35 to 55 with urothelial cancer. The sample here was PBMCs, taken around atezolizumab (anti-PD-L1) treatment. The CDR3 loop is CASWRGNQPQHF. The DNA for the CDR3 is TGTGCCTCCTGGAGAGGCAATCAGCCCCAGCATTTT.